The TCR beta chain described here comes from a study of T-cell reconstitution after alpha-beta-depleted transplantation in children. Unique molecular identifiers were incorporated when the TCRbeta library was constructed. A single record per CDR3 protein comes from TCRdb applying MiXCR to the PCR reads. In the table there are about 230,000 distinct CDR3 sequences, around 9.7% of which are singletons. The CDR3 has 13 residues. Looked up from germline, CDR1 is SGHRS and CDR2 is YFSETQ. Trimming shortened V by 1 base and J by 1 base, and 5 bases separated the two germline ends. This clonotype was picked up many times.

The clonotype was recovered from a human donor who donated a stem cell graft to a child with SCID. This chain uses TRBV5-1 with TRBJ2-5; D not certain. Sequencing used PBMCs from the stem cell graft donor, obtained from the stem cell graft. The CDR3 sequence is CASSLHSQETQYF. The CDR3 nucleotides read TGCGCCAGCAGCTTGCACAGCCAAGAGACCCAGTACTTC. Complete variable domain (other parts from reference TRBV5-1 and TRBJ2-5): KAGVTQTPRYLIKTRGQQVTLSCSPISGHRSVSWYQQTPGQGLQFLFEYFSETQRNKGNFPGRFSGRQFSNSRSEMNVSTLELGDSALYLCASSLHSQETQYFGPGTRLLVL.